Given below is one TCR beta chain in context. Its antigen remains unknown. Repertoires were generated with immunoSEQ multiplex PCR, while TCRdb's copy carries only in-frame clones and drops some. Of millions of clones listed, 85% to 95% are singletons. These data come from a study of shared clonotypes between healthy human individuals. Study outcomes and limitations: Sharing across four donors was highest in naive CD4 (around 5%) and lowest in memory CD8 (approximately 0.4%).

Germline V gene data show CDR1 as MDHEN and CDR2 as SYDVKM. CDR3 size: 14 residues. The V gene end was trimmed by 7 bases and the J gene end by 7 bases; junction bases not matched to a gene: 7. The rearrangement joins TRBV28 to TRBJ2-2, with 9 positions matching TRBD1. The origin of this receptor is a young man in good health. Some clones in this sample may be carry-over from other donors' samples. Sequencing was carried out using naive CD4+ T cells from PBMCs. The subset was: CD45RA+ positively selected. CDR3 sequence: CASTGTGIGGELFF. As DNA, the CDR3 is TGTGCCAGCACCGGGACAGGGATCGGCGGGGAGCTGTTTTTT.